One sample yielded the 29 T cell receptor beta chains listed below, sequenced in a study of blood T cell repertoires in COVID-19. Sequenced by immunoSEQ multiplex PCR; TCRdb stores in-frame clones only, minus some. This table holds some 89,000 clones, roughly 80% found once. The specimen sequenced was peripheral blood. The source of these receptors is a man aged 60-69 years with acute or convalescent COVID-19.

This clone came up once. The chain has TRBV2 and TRBJ1-5, with D maybe TRBD1 (6 bases). The CDR3 contains 15 residues. The V gene lost 7 bases and the J gene lost 2 bases, with 15 bases spanning the gap. Germline loops: CDR1 SNHLY, CDR2 FYNNEI. DNA of the CDR3: TGTGCCAGCACCCCGGACAGCCGGGGCAATCAGCCCCAGCATTTT. Translated: CASTPDSRGNQPQHF.

The chain joins TRBV5-6 to TRBJ1-5, with 10 bases fitting TRBD1. J gave up 6 bases and V 1 base, and 13 bases lay outside the gene matches. Germline assignment: CDR1 SGHDT and CDR2 YYEEEE. The CDR3 is made up of 18 amino acids. CDR3 nucleotides: TGTGCCAGCAGCTTGTTCAAAGGGGGACAGGGGTTTGCTCAGCCCCAGCATTTT. The encoded protein is CASSLFKGGQGFAQPQHF.

The chain recombines TRBV24-1 with TRBJ2-5; TRBD2 matches 12 bases. Germline trimming cut 2 bases from V and 5 bases from J; bases unmatched to any gene: 8. Germline assignment: CDR1 KGHDR and CDR2 SFDVKD. The CDR3 is 17 residues long. CDR3 DNA: TGTGCCACCAGTGATTACACCAGGACTAGCGGGAAGGAGACCCAGTACTTC. This gives the protein CATSDYTRTSGKETQYF.

The chain joins TRBV7-6 to TRBJ2-7; weak D call: TRBD1 (5 bases). The V gene's germline CDR1 is SGHVS and CDR2 FNYEAQ. With 8 bases removed from V and 2 bases from J, the gap between germline ends came to 13 bases. The CDR3 covers 13 residues. This CDR3 reads CASAAGNTYEQYF. The CDR3 bases are TGTGCCAGCGCCGCAGGGAATACCTACGAGCAGTACTTC.

The J gene is TRBJ1-2, the V gene TRBV19, with a tentative D call TRBD1 (5 bases). CDR1 and CDR2 (germline): LNHDA, SQIVND (reference sequence). V lost 7 bases and J 7 bases, leaving 16 bases between the germline ends. This CDR3 comprises 13 residues. The CDR3 here is CASTSAGLTGYTF. Here the CDR3 DNA reads TGTGCCAGTACCTCAGCAGGGTTGACTGGCTACACCTTC.

The chain couples TRBV3-1 (or the pseudogene TRBV3-2) to TRBJ1-6; TRBD1 aligns across 9 bases. The CDR3 consists of 16 residues. Losses at the gene ends were 5 bases for V and 10 bases for J; bases not matched to a gene: 12. Germline values: CDR1 LGHDT, CDR2 YNNKEL (reference sequence). CDR3 DNA sequence: TGTGCCAGCAGCTCCTTCGCCGGGACAGGGCGGTCACCCCTCCACTTT. Protein sequence: CASSSFAGTGRSPLHF.

The rearrangement uses TRBV28 and TRBJ2-2, with a possible D match to TRBD2 (6 bases). The CDR3 consists of 16 residues. Germline assignment: CDR1 MDHEN and CDR2 SYDVKM. Trimming pared 5 bases from V and 4 bases from J, leaving 17 bases between. This CDR3 is CASSPRQKGGTGELFF. CDR3 nucleotide sequence: TGTGCCAGCAGTCCGCGACAGAAGGGAGGCACCGGGGAGCTGTTTTTT. The variable domain in full, completed from reference TRBV28 and TRBJ2-2, reads DVKVTQSSRYLVKRTGEKVFLECVQDMDHENMFWYRQDPGLGLRLIYFSYDVKMKEKGDIPEGYSVSREKKERFSLILESASTNQTSMYLCASSPRQKGGTGELFFGEGSRLTVL.

V usage is TRBV7-2 and J usage is TRBJ1-6; D gene ambiguous. Germline CDR1 SGHTA, CDR2 FQGNSA. Deletions cut 1 base from V and 12 bases from J, with 10 bases between. CDR3 size: 13 residues. The CDR3 sequence: CASSLEVSRPLHF. DNA for the CDR3: TGTGCCAGCAGCTTAGAAGTGAGTAGACCCCTCCACTTT.

The chain recombines TRBV7-9 with TRBJ1-1; D is ambiguous. The CDR3 extends over 12 amino acids. Germline V CDR1 and CDR2: SEHNR, FQNEAQ (reference sequence). V was clipped by 6 bases and J by 12 bases, with 17 bases between them. The CDR3 region has the DNA TGTGCCAGCAGTTCCGGGGTGTTGGTAACTTTCTTT. This codes for CASSSGVLVTFF.

This chain joins TRBV6-6 and TRBJ2-2; D is possibly TRBD1 (5 bases). Germline V gene sequence: CDR1 MNHNY, CDR2 SVGAGI (reference sequence). The CDR3 spans 15 residues. V lost 6 bases and J 0 bases, leaving 11 bases between the germline ends. In nucleotides, the CDR3 is TGTGCCAGCAGGCCTACAGGCCCGAACACCGGGGAGCTGTTTTTT. Its protein is CASRPTGPNTGELFF.

CDR3 in amino acids: CASIKSGNTIYF. The CDR3 DNA reads TGTGCCAGCATCAAATCGGGAAACACCATATATTTT. This chain connects TRBV7-9 to TRBJ1-3; D not resolved. Germline V lookup: CDR1 SEHNR, CDR2 FQNEAQ (reference sequence). The ends were cut back, 7 bases at V and 4 bases at J, with 8 bases in the middle. There are 12 residues in the CDR3.

The chain recombines TRBV7-9 with TRBJ2-5; TRBD1 agrees at 11 bases. V was pared by 4 bases and J by 5 bases, with 12 bases of the junction left unmatched. Germline V CDR1 and CDR2: SEHNR, FQNEAQ (reference sequence). The CDR3 length is 17 residues. The CDR3 bases are TGTGCCAGCAGCTGGGTCGCGGGACAGGGGGTATTGGAGACCCAGTACTTC. Its protein is CASSWVAGQGVLETQYF.

This clone was detected a few times. The genes are TRBV30 and TRBJ2-2; D is undetermined. V gave up 0 bases and J gave up 9 bases, with 11 bases separating them. The CDR3 runs 13 residues. Germline assignment: CDR1 GTSNPN and CDR2 SVGIG (reference sequence). This CDR3 reads CAWSVGPTRELFF. CDR3 DNA sequence: TGTGCCTGGAGTGTGGGCCCAACCCGGGAGCTGTTTTTT.

The count of this clone is one. The rearrangement uses TRBV10-3 and TRBJ1-2, with 8 bases fitting TRBD1. Unmatched junction bases numbered 3, after V lost 6 bases and J lost 6 bases. The CDR3 runs 12 residues. The germline V gene has CDR1 ENHRY and CDR2 SYGVKD. DNA for the CDR3: TGTGCCATCAGAGGACAGGGAGATGGCTACACCTTC. It is translated as CAIRGQGDGYTF.

The rearrangement uses TRBV5-4 and TRBJ2-5; TRBD2 matches at 14 bases. The ends lost 2 bases at V and 1 base at J; junction bases unmatched: 1. CDR1 and CDR2 (germline): SGHNT, YYREEE (reference sequence). The CDR3 runs to 16 residues. DNA of the CDR3: TGTGCCAGCAGCTTAGGGACTAGCGGGGGCCAAGAGACCCAGTACTTC. This translates into CASSLGTSGGQETQYF. Filled out from reference TRBV5-4 and TRBJ2-5, the complete variable domain reads ETGVTQSPTHLIKTRGQQVTLRCSSQSGHNTVSWYQQALGQGPQFIFQYYREEENGRGNFPPRFSGLQFPNYSSELNVNALELDDSALYLCASSLGTSGGQETQYFGPGTRLLVL.

J is TRBJ2-2 and V is TRBV19, with a possible D match to TRBD1 (6 bases). The ends were cut back, 3 bases at V and 4 bases at J, with 12 bases in the middle. The CDR3 extends over 15 amino acids. From germline, CDR1 is LNHDA and CDR2 SQIVND (reference sequence). The CDR3: CASSMNNRVTGELFF. DNA for the CDR3: TGTGCCAGTAGTATGAATAACAGGGTCACCGGGGAGCTGTTTTTT. The entire variable domain, with the rest obtained from reference TRBV19 and TRBJ2-2, is as follows: DGGITQSPKYLFRKEGQNVTLSCEQNLNHDAMYWYRQDPGQGLRLIYYSQIVNDFQKGDIAEGYSVSREKKESFPLTVTSAQKNPTAFYLCASSMNNRVTGELFFGEGSRLTVL.

The chain carries TRBV28 and TRBJ2-5; TRBD1 might be the D (6 bases). The CDR3 length is 13 residues. V was trimmed by 6 bases and J by 4 bases, leaving 12 bases between them. CDR1 and CDR2 from the germline V gene are MDHEN and SYDVKM. The CDR3 protein is CASRSPGVETQYF. CDR3 bases: TGTGCCAGCAGATCCCCAGGGGTAGAGACCCAGTACTTC.

This clone appeared a few times. This sample includes further DNA sequences coding for the same CDR3. The gene calls are TRBV3-1 (or the pseudogene TRBV3-2) and TRBJ2-5, with a possible D match to TRBD1 (6 bases). The CDR3 is 13 amino acids. V lost 1 base to trimming and J lost 4 bases, with 7 bases between them. Germline V gene data show CDR1 as LGHDT and CDR2 as YNNKEL (reference sequence). In DNA, the CDR3 is TGTGCCAGCAGCCAAGTCAGGGGAGAGACCCAGTACTTC. This translates into CASSQVRGETQYF.

The chain is built from TRBV19 and TRBJ1-5; 9 positions agree with TRBD1. Losses at the gene ends were 7 bases for V and 4 bases for J; bases not matched to a gene: 8. The CDR3 runs 15 residues. The V gene's germline CDR1 is LNHDA and CDR2 SQIVND (reference sequence). In nucleotides, the CDR3 is TGTGCCAGTAACGACAGGGGGGACTATAATCAGCCCCAGCATTTT. Translation: CASNDRGDYNQPQHF.

The chain couples TRBV5-4 to TRBJ2-1; the D gene is possibly TRBD1 (5 bases). From germline, CDR1 is SGHNT and CDR2 YYREEE (reference sequence). The CDR3 loop spans 14 amino acids. The V end was cut by 0 bases, the J end by 6 bases, with 10 bases between. In nucleotides, the CDR3 is TGTGCCAGCAGCTTGGACGCCAGGGTCAATGAGCAGTTCTTC. It codes for CASSLDARVNEQFF. The full variable domain, in which reference TRBV5-4 and TRBJ2-1 provide the parts outside the CDR3, is ETGVTQSPTHLIKTRGQQVTLRCSSQSGHNTVSWYQQALGQGPQFIFQYYREEENGRGNFPPRFSGLQFPNYSSELNVNALELDDSALYLCASSLDARVNEQFFGPGTRLTVL.

The chain joins TRBV30 to TRBJ1-5; 7 bases map to TRBD1. V trimming: 4 bases; J trimming: 1 base; junction bases outside the gene matches: 10. Germline assignment: CDR1 GTSNPN and CDR2 SVGIG (reference sequence). The CDR3 loop spans 16 amino acids. DNA of the CDR3: TGTGCCTGGAATAGGCCCCAACAGGGGAGCAATCAGCCCCAGCATTTT. This encodes CAWNRPQQGSNQPQHF. Based on the CDR3 plus reference TRBV30 and TRBJ1-5, the full variable domain is SQTIHQWPATLVQPVGSPLSLECTVEGTSNPNLYWYRQAAGRGLQLLFYSVGIGQISSEVPQNLSASRPQDRQFILSSKKLLLSDSGFYLCAWNRPQQGSNQPQHFGDGTRLSIL.

The rearrangement links TRBV5-6 to TRBJ2-7; maybe TRBD1 (5 bases). Germline CDR1 SGHDT, CDR2 YYEEEE. Trimming left V 5 bases short and J 1 base short, with 13 bases between. The CDR3 runs to 14 residues. The CDR3 reads CASSSTDLSYEQYF. Here the CDR3 DNA reads TGTGCCAGCAGTTCGACAGATCTATCCTACGAGCAGTACTTC.

This clone was observed a single time. V is TRBV4-3 and J is TRBJ2-1, with D possibly matching TRBD2 (7 bases). The CDR3 totals 15 residues. V was pared by 0 bases and J by 7 bases, with 13 bases between. Germline V gene sequence: CDR1 LGHNA, CDR2 YSLEER. CDR3 sequence: CASSQEGGGRNEQFF. The CDR3 coding sequence is TGCGCCAGCAGCCAAGAAGGGGGAGGGAGAAATGAGCAGTTCTTC.

The DNA for the CDR3 is TGTGCCAGCAGTTACCCAGGGAAGGATGAGCAGTTCTTC. This translates into CASSYPGKDEQFF. The V gene is TRBV6-5, the J gene TRBJ2-1; perhaps TRBD1 as D (5 bases). Germline V gene data show CDR1 as MNHEY and CDR2 as SVGAGI. V lost 2 bases, J lost 8 bases, and 10 bases lay in between. The CDR3 runs to 13 residues.

This chain connects TRBV6-5 to TRBJ2-5; TRBD2 matches at 7 bases. V was pared by 0 bases and J by 3 bases, with 7 bases of the junction left unmatched. CDR3 length: 16 amino acids. Germline V gives CDR1 MNHEY, CDR2 SVGAGI. The CDR3, as DNA: TGTGCCAGCAGTTACTCGGGGAGGGTTTCCGAAGAGACCCAGTACTTC. It is translated as CASSYSGRVSEETQYF.

This clone was seen a few times. The chain is built from TRBV4-3 and TRBJ2-7; D ambiguous. Germline lookup yields CDR1 LGHNA and CDR2 YSLEER. The CDR3 loop spans 13 amino acids. V dropped 0 bases and J dropped 1 base, with 4 bases sitting between them. This CDR3 reads CASSQDLSYEQYF. The CDR3 DNA follows: TGCGCCAGCAGCCAAGATCTGTCCTACGAGCAGTACTTC.

The chain joins TRBV4-2 to TRBJ2-3, with D possibly TRBD2 on 6 matching bases. Per germline, CDR1 LGHNA and CDR2 YNFKEQ. This CDR3 comprises 19 residues. Trimming pared 7 bases from V and 0 bases from J, leaving 26 bases between. The CDR3 sequence is CASTPFSGLPGTSTDTQYF. The CDR3 nucleotides are TGTGCCAGCACCCCGTTTTCAGGTCTGCCGGGGACTAGCACAGATACGCAGTATTTT.

The chain is built from TRBV9 and TRBJ2-1; D possibly corresponds to TRBD2 (5 bases). This CDR3 is built from 15 residues. V gave up 0 bases and J gave up 7 bases, with 14 bases separating them. Germline V gene sequence: CDR1 SGDLS, CDR2 YYNGEE. This CDR3 reads CASSVAPTRVNEQFF. The CDR3 DNA is TGTGCCAGCAGCGTAGCACCCACTAGGGTGAATGAGCAGTTCTTC. Full variable domain (rest looked up from reference TRBV9 and TRBJ2-1): DSGVTQTPKHLITATGQRVTLRCSPRSGDLSVYWYQQSLDQGLQFLIQYYNGEERAKGNILERFSAQQFPDLHSELNLSSLELGDSALYFCASSVAPTRVNEQFFGPGTRLTVL.

The rearrangement links TRBV24-1 to TRBJ2-3; no clear D gene. The CDR3 has 15 residues. Trimming took 3 bases from V and 2 from J, leaving 11 bases between them. The germline gives CDR1 KGHDR, CDR2 SFDVKD. The CDR3, as DNA: TGTGCCACCAGTGATCCCCGGAGACCCACAGATACGCAGTATTTT. It encodes CATSDPRRPTDTQYF.